The 27 T cell receptor beta chains presented below share a single source sample, sequenced in a study of identical twins. TCRdb reprocessed the 5' RACE reads via MiXCR and lists one record per CDR3 protein. Altogether 250,000 or so distinct CDR3 sequences are present, about 8.3% being singletons, with the ten largest covering less than 4%. These data were likewise used in another study, on yellow fever vaccine responses in identical twins.

Sequenced material: CD8+ T cells sorted from blood. Source of these receptors: a woman between 18 and 30 years old in good health.

This clonotype was found many times. The chain employs TRBV29-1 and TRBJ2-7; D is unresolved. There are 11 residues in the CDR3. CDR1 SQVTM and CDR2 ANQGSEA come from the germline V gene. V lost 0 bases to trimming and J lost 9 bases, with 9 bases between them. The DNA of the CDR3 is TGCAGCGTTGAAGACATCGCCGGGCAGTACTTC. Its translation is CSVEDIAGQYF.

This clonotype has ten or more counts. The chain links TRBV15 to TRBJ2-3; 10 positions agree with TRBD1. The ends lost 4 bases at V and 4 bases at J; junction bases unmatched: 5. Germline CDR1 is LNHNV and CDR2 is YYDKDF (reference sequence). CDR3 length: 15 amino acids. Here the CDR3 reads CATSTRDRGADTQYF. The CDR3 DNA sequence: TGTGCCACCAGCACCCGGGACAGGGGCGCAGATACGCAGTATTTT.

The gene calls are TRBV6-2 or TRBV6-3 and TRBJ2-1; D is undetermined. This CDR3 has 13 amino acids. Germline-derived CDR1 and CDR2 are MNHEY and SVGEGT. Trimming stripped 4 bases from V and 3 bases from J, with 7 bases between. The CDR3 sequence is CASSFQDYNEQFF. CDR3 coding DNA: TGTGCCAGCAGTTTCCAGGACTACAATGAGCAGTTCTTC.

This clonotype showed up just a few times. The genes are TRBV7-9 and TRBJ2-3, with D tentatively TRBD2 (6 bases). Germline V gives CDR1 SEHNR, CDR2 FQNEAQ (reference sequence). The V and J ends lost 2 bases and 2 bases respectively, with 17 bases between them. The CDR3 spans 17 residues. DNA of the CDR3: TGTGCCAGCAGCTTATTTGGGGCGGGGACCAACACAGATACGCAGTATTTT. This translates into CASSLFGAGTNTDTQYF.

This clonotype was recorded many times. This sequence joins TRBV27 and TRBJ2-3; a possible D gene is TRBD1 (5 bases). V shed 3 bases and J shed 2 bases, with 6 bases lying between them. CDR1 MNHEY and CDR2 SMNVEV come from the germline V gene (reference sequence). This CDR3 has 13 residues. The chain's CDR3 is CASSLGPTDTQYF. As DNA, the CDR3 is TGTGCCAGCAGTTTGGGGCCCACAGATACGCAGTATTTT.

The sample holds many counts of this clonotype. The chain uses TRBV27 and TRBJ1-5; TRBD1 aligns across 7 bases. The CDR3 totals 13 residues. J gave up 3 bases and V 8 bases, and 4 bases lay outside the gene matches. Germline CDR1 MNHEY, CDR2 SMNVEV (reference sequence). CDR3 bases: TGTGCCAGCCATGGACAGGACAATCAGCCCCAGCATTTT. Its translation is CASHGQDNQPQHF.

The table lists this clonotype with a few counts. The chain employs TRBV15 and TRBJ2-3, with 9 bases fitting TRBD2. The CDR3 runs 18 residues. Trimming took 0 bases from V and 3 from J; bases not matched to a gene: 10. CDR1 LNHNV and CDR2 YYDKDF come from the germline V gene (reference sequence). The CDR3 spells CATSRDKRAGGPTDTQYF. DNA of the CDR3: TGTGCCACCAGCAGAGATAAAAGGGCGGGAGGGCCGACAGATACGCAGTATTTT.

This clonotype has just a few counts. V is TRBV4-1 and J is TRBJ1-1, with unresolved D. V was shortened by 0 bases and J by 0 bases, with 8 bases between the two germline ends. The germline V gene has CDR1 MGHRA and CDR2 YSYEKL. The CDR3 has 15 amino acids. The CDR3 sequence: CASSQEWQMNTEAFF. In DNA, the CDR3 is TGCGCCAGCAGCCAAGAGTGGCAGATGAACACTGAAGCTTTCTTT.

In its sample, this clonotype was seen a few times. The chain is built from TRBV29-1 and TRBJ1-1; D not certain. The germline V and J ends were trimmed by 6 bases and 0 bases, with 5 bases remaining between them. The CDR3 totals 11 residues. Germline assignment: CDR1 SQVTM and CDR2 ANQGSEA. DNA of the CDR3: TGCAGCGTCGCGGTGAACACTGAAGCTTTCTTT. This codes for CSVAVNTEAFF.

The sample holds a few counts of this clonotype. The rearrangement links TRBV20-1 to TRBJ1-1; TRBD1 matches at 7 bases. After removal of 1 base from V and 0 bases from J, the junction contained 11 bases not matched to a gene. The CDR3 is 17 residues long. From germline, CDR1 is DFQATT and CDR2 SNEGSKA (reference sequence). The CDR3 region is CSARVRFRDRVNTEAFF. Written as DNA, the CDR3 is TGCAGTGCTAGAGTTAGGTTTCGAGACAGGGTGAACACTGAAGCTTTCTTT.

This clonotype showed up many times. The chain combines TRBV24-1 with TRBJ2-3; D gene unclear. V was pared by 0 bases and J by 2 bases, with 8 bases between. CDR3 length equals 15 residues. Germline V gives CDR1 KGHDR, CDR2 SFDVKD. Here the CDR3 reads CATSDLDPLTDTQYF. In nucleotides, the CDR3 is TGTGCCACCAGTGATTTGGACCCTCTCACAGATACGCAGTATTTT.

This clonotype was picked up many times. The chain is built from TRBV15 and TRBJ1-2; 10 bases align to TRBD1. CDR3 length equals 16 residues. Trimming took 1 base from V and 5 from J; bases not matched to a gene: 7. Germline V gene lookup returns CDR1 LNHNV and CDR2 YYDKDF (reference sequence). CDR3 loop: CATSRAGTGDSYGYTF. The CDR3 coding sequence is TGTGCCACCAGCAGAGCGGGGACAGGGGATAGTTATGGCTACACCTTC.

There are many counts of this clonotype. The CDR3 bases are TGTGCCAGCAGCTCCCGGGACTACCAAGAGACCCAGTACTTC. It specifies CASSSRDYQETQYF. This sequence joins TRBV7-3 and TRBJ2-5, with D maybe TRBD2 (6 bases). This CDR3 contains 14 residues. Looked up from germline, CDR1 is SGHTA and CDR2 is FQGTGA. With 4 bases removed from V and 0 bases from J, the gap between germline ends came to 9 bases.

V usage is TRBV7-9 and J usage is TRBJ2-1; 9 bases agree with TRBD2. Germline assignment: CDR1 SEHNR and CDR2 FQNEAQ (reference sequence). V dropped 5 bases and J dropped 8; count of bases not matched to a gene: 7. The CDR3 is 14 amino acids. In nucleotides, the CDR3 is TGTGCCAGCAGCCCCGGACTAGCGAAGGATGAGCAGTTCTTC. This codes for CASSPGLAKDEQFF.

This clonotype was seen repeatedly, ten times or more. The chain carries TRBV9 and TRBJ2-7; no reliable D call. Germline CDR1 reads SGDLS; CDR2 reads YYNGEE. The V gene lost 4 bases and the J gene lost 4 bases, with 15 bases spanning the gap. There are 14 residues in the CDR3. CDR3 bases: TGTGCCAGCAGCCCTAGTCGGCAGGCGTACGAGCAGTACTTC. Protein sequence: CASSPSRQAYEQYF.

The J gene is TRBJ1-1, the V gene TRBV7-9; D unresolved. Trimming shortened V by 4 bases and J by 0 bases, and 12 bases separated the two germline ends. CDR1 and CDR2 from the germline V gene are SEHNR and FQNEAQ (reference sequence). The CDR3 contains 15 residues. CDR3 sequence reads: CASSSSFGVNTEAFF. As DNA, the CDR3 is TGTGCCAGCAGCTCGTCGTTCGGAGTGAACACTGAAGCTTTCTTT.

This clonotype came up a few times. The chain combines TRBV7-9 with TRBJ2-2; perhaps TRBD2 as D (7 bases). The CDR3 is made up of 15 amino acids. CDR1 is SEHNR and CDR2 is FQNEAQ in the germline V gene (reference sequence). Between the trimmed V and J ends, which lost 3 bases and 0 bases, there was a span of 8 bases. The CDR3 sequence is CASSFGGPNTGELFF. The CDR3 DNA sequence: TGTGCCAGCAGCTTCGGGGGGCCGAACACCGGGGAGCTGTTTTTT.

The chain couples TRBV4-1 to TRBJ2-2; 8 bases fit TRBD2. The germline gives CDR1 MGHRA, CDR2 YSYEKL. This CDR3 spans 15 amino acids. The V gene end was trimmed by 3 bases and the J gene end by 4 bases; junction bases not matched to a gene: 4. The CDR3 spells CASSHPGLGTGELFF. In DNA form, the CDR3 reads TGCGCCAGCAGCCATCCGGGACTAGGCACCGGGGAGCTGTTTTTT.

The V call is TRBV6-2 or TRBV6-3, the J call TRBJ2-3; D remains unclear. The CDR3 spans 16 residues. In germline, CDR1 is MNHEY, CDR2 SVGEGT. V gave up 6 bases and J gave up 2 bases, with 18 bases separating them. The CDR3 DNA sequence: TGTGCCAGCAGCCCTCTGCGGCCCAAGATCACAGATACGCAGTATTTT. This translates into CASSPLRPKITDTQYF.

This clonotype was found a few times. The J gene is TRBJ2-3, the V gene TRBV14, with D perhaps TRBD1 or TRBD2 (6 bases each). The germline V gene has CDR1 SGHDN and CDR2 FVKESK. The CDR3 sequence is 14 residues long. V was clipped by 8 bases and J by 2 bases, with 14 bases between them. The CDR3 DNA reads TGTGCCAGCGGTCAAGGGGGGCTCACAGATACGCAGTATTTT. Its protein is CASGQGGLTDTQYF.

V usage is TRBV27 and J usage is TRBJ2-7, with a tentative D call TRBD1 (5 bases). The CDR3 loop spans 14 amino acids. Germline V CDR1 and CDR2: MNHEY, SMNVEV (reference sequence). V gave up 6 bases and J gave up 6 bases, with 18 bases separating them. The CDR3 sequence is CASSQRRQGGEQYF. The CDR3 region has the DNA TGTGCCAGCAGCCAAAGGCGGCAGGGCGGCGAGCAGTACTTC.

This clonotype was seen more than once but under ten times. J is TRBJ1-5 and V is TRBV6-1, with 7 nucleotides matching TRBD1. CDR1 is MNHNS, CDR2 SASEGT, per germline. Trimming cost V 8 bases and J 9 bases; bases outside gene matches: 10. This CDR3 region has 13 residues. In nucleotides, the CDR3 is TGTGCCAGCGGGGGGACAGTTTCTTTGCCCCAGCATTTT. Protein sequence: CASGGTVSLPQHF.

This clonotype has a handful of counts. This chain uses TRBV3-1 with TRBJ1-1, with TRBD1 matching over 7 bases. Losses at the gene ends were 2 bases for V and 4 bases for J; bases not matched to a gene: 7. This CDR3 spans 15 amino acids. Germline V gives CDR1 LGHDT, CDR2 YNNKEL (reference sequence). The CDR3 sequence: CASSQSIQGGTEAFF. DNA of the CDR3: TGTGCCAGCAGCCAATCGATCCAGGGGGGCACTGAAGCTTTCTTT.

This sequence joins TRBV20-1 and TRBJ2-7; tentative D call: TRBD1 (5 bases). Looked up from germline, CDR1 is DFQATT and CDR2 is SNEGSKA (reference sequence). The V end was cut by 0 bases, the J end by 2 bases, with 11 bases between. CDR3 length: 14 residues. The CDR3 here is CSARDLTGTYEQYF. The CDR3 DNA reads TGCAGTGCTAGAGATCTTACAGGAACCTACGAGCAGTACTTC.

This clonotype was found many times. The genes are TRBV12-3 or TRBV12-4 and TRBJ2-5; 8 bases map to TRBD1. The CDR3 totals 14 residues. After removal of 6 bases from V and 2 bases from J, the junction contained 5 bases not matched to a gene. The CDR3 DNA reads as TGTGCCAGCAGCCTCGGGACAGGACAAGAGACCCAGTACTTC. Amino acid sequence: CASSLGTGQETQYF.

Of note for this clonotype: This may be a read error: a much more frequent sequence differs by one nucleotide. The V call is TRBV6-1, the J call TRBJ2-3; D not resolved. V was shortened by 1 base and J by 9 bases, with 32 bases between the two germline ends. The CDR3 runs to 20 residues. The germline CDR1 and CDR2 sequences are MNHNS and SASEGT. CDR3 DNA sequence: TGTGCCAGCAGTGAAGGTACCCGGTTTGTCCTCTCGGGCCCATCCGAAACGCAGTATTTT. It specifies CASSEGTRFVLSGPSETQYF.

This clonotype showed up just a few times. The rearrangement joins TRBV4-3 to TRBJ2-7; TRBD2 matches at 8 bases. Looked up from germline, CDR1 is LGHNA and CDR2 is YSLEER. This CDR3 has 17 amino acids. The J segment lost 0 bases and the V segment lost 0 bases, leaving 7 bases of the junction unmatched. CDR3 in amino acids: CASSQDRAAGVSYEQYF. The CDR3 DNA sequence: TGCGCCAGCAGCCAAGATAGGGCAGCGGGAGTCTCCTACGAGCAGTACTTC.